This T cell receptor beta chain was captured by sequencing in a study of lymphopenia after photon versus proton radiotherapy. As to this clone: Its antigen is still unknown.

The V gene's germline CDR1 is MDHEN and CDR2 SYDVKM. Trimming removed 10 bases at V and 7 bases at J, with 19 bases between. The CDR3 spans 13 residues. Study-wide findings and caveats: Post-nadir TCR diversity decline inversely tracked overall survival among those who died. After lymphocyte nadir, photon-treated repertoires showed oligoclonal expansion, especially CD8+ Temra.

The method was immunoSEQ multiplex PCR; TCRdb's version includes in-frame clones alone and lacks a portion of them. The sample holds around 70,000 clones; 85% to 95% are singletons and the top ten take over 2%. This clonotype was sampled from a woman in her thirties or forties with cholangiocarcinoma. The sequencing used peripheral blood, collected from a patient treated with photon-based radiotherapy. This rearrangement joins TRBV28 to TRBJ1-2, with D possibly being TRBD1 (5 bases). The CDR3, as DNA: TGTGCCACCACCGGGGGATCGGTATTTGGCTACACCTTC. The encoded protein is CATTGGSVFGYTF.